These T cell receptor beta chains were read from a single sample in a study of cytomegalovirus exposure and HLA in healthy donors. TCRdb's copy holds only in-frame clones and misses some; the assay was immunoSEQ multiplex PCR. The repertoire holds approximately 200,000 clones, with around three quarters as singletons. Input material: PBMCs. Receptor source: a woman aged 18-30 years in good health and CMV-seronegative. Both conserved end residues are part of each CDR3. The order of the fields is CDR3 length, D gene, J gene, V gene, clone size, CDR3 DNA, CDR3 protein. The D gene is left open where the match is weak. Clone size is given for some rows only: seen once, a few or many times, or a class if the clone is expanded.

CDR3 length: 12; D gene: -; J gene: TRBJ2-5; V gene: TRBV5-1; clone size: -; CDR3 DNA: TGCGCCAGCAGCTTGAACAGAGAGACCCAGTACTTC; CDR3 protein: CASSLNRETQYF
CDR3 length: 14; D gene: -; J gene: TRBJ1-1; V gene: TRBV6-6; clone size: -; CDR3 DNA: TGTGCCAGCAGTGTCGGGGAAGCGGACACTGAAGCTTTCTTT; CDR3 protein: CASSVGEADTEAFF
CDR3 length: 16; D gene: TRBD1; J gene: TRBJ1-1; V gene: TRBV5-1; clone size: -; CDR3 DNA: TGCGCCAGCAGTCTAACAGGGGGCGCGGAGAACACTGAAGCTTTCTTT; CDR3 protein: CASSLTGGAENTEAFF
CDR3 length: 14; D gene: -; J gene: TRBJ2-7; V gene: TRBV18; clone size: -; CDR3 DNA: TGTGCCAGCTCGCGGCCTGAGGGGGCCTACGAGCAGTACTTC; CDR3 protein: CASSRPEGAYEQYF
CDR3 length: 13; D gene: TRBD1; J gene: TRBJ1-2; V gene: TRBV2; clone size: once; CDR3 DNA: TGTGCCAGCAGAACCGGGACAGACTATGGCTACACCTTC; CDR3 protein: CASRTGTDYGYTF
CDR3 length: 13; D gene: -; J gene: TRBJ2-5; V gene: TRBV30; clone size: -; CDR3 DNA: TGTGCCCATGCCCAGGCCAACGAGGAGACCCAGTACTTC; CDR3 protein: CAHAQANEETQYF
CDR3 length: 15; D gene: TRBD1; J gene: TRBJ1-4; V gene: TRBV10-2; clone size: -; CDR3 DNA: TGCGCCAGCAGCCTGATGGGACAGGGGGTTGAAAAACTGTTTTTT; CDR3 protein: CASSLMGQGVEKLFF
CDR3 length: 16; D gene: TRBD2; J gene: TRBJ2-7; V gene: TRBV11-2; clone size: -; CDR3 DNA: TGTGCCAGCAGCCCGGCTAGCGGGCAACCTGCGTACGAGCAGTACTTC; CDR3 protein: CASSPASGQPAYEQYF
CDR3 length: 16; D gene: TRBD1; J gene: TRBJ2-3; V gene: TRBV7-3; clone size: -; CDR3 DNA: TGTGCCAGCAGCTTACAGGGGGCGCCCCTGACAGATACGCAGTATTTT; CDR3 protein: CASSLQGAPLTDTQYF
CDR3 length: 15; D gene: -; J gene: TRBJ1-5; V gene: TRBV28; clone size: -; CDR3 DNA: TGTGCCAGCAGTTTACAGCAGGATAGCAATCAGCCCCAGCATTTT; CDR3 protein: CASSLQQDSNQPQHF
CDR3 length: 15; D gene: TRBD1; J gene: TRBJ1-4; V gene: TRBV30; clone size: -; CDR3 DNA: TGTGCCTGGAACCCAGGGACAGCAACTAATGAAAAACTGTTTTTT; CDR3 protein: CAWNPGTATNEKLFF
CDR3 length: 16; D gene: TRBD2; J gene: TRBJ2-7; V gene: TRBV5-1; clone size: few; CDR3 DNA: TGCGCCAGCAGCCCCCGCTCAGCGGGAGGCTCCTACGAGCAGTACTTC; CDR3 protein: CASSPRSAGGSYEQYF
CDR3 length: 15; D gene: -; J gene: TRBJ2-1; V gene: TRBV5-1; clone size: -; CDR3 DNA: TGCGCCAGCAGCTTGGGAGGGAGCTCCTACAATGAGCAGTTCTTC; CDR3 protein: CASSLGGSSYNEQFF
CDR3 length: 13; D gene: -; J gene: TRBJ2-5; V gene: TRBV2; clone size: -; CDR3 DNA: TGTGCCAGCAGCGTAATGTACCAAGAGACCCAGTACTTC; CDR3 protein: CASSVMYQETQYF
CDR3 length: 15; D gene: -; J gene: TRBJ1-1; V gene: TRBV28; clone size: few; CDR3 DNA: TGTGCCAGCAACCTAATAGGGGTTAAGAACACTGAAGCTTTCTTT; CDR3 protein: CASNLIGVKNTEAFF
CDR3 length: 12; D gene: -; J gene: TRBJ1-6; V gene: TRBV11-2; clone size: -; CDR3 DNA: TGTGCCAGCAGTACAGAGAATTCACCCCTCCACTTT; CDR3 protein: CASSTENSPLHF
CDR3 length: 16; D gene: -; J gene: TRBJ2-3; V gene: TRBV6-1; clone size: -; CDR3 DNA: TGTGCCAGCAGTGAACGAGACGAACTGAGGACAGATACGCAGTATTTT; CDR3 protein: CASSERDELRTDTQYF
CDR3 length: 14; D gene: TRBD1; J gene: TRBJ1-1; V gene: TRBV14; clone size: -; CDR3 DNA: TGTGCCAGCAGCCAAGTCTCAGGGGGCACTGAAGCTTTCTTT; CDR3 protein: CASSQVSGGTEAFF
CDR3 length: 16; D gene: TRBD1; J gene: TRBJ1-2; V gene: TRBV19; clone size: once; CDR3 DNA: TGTGCCAGTATGGGACGGGGGACAGCATTAAACTATGGCTACACCTTC; CDR3 protein: CASMGRGTALNYGYTF
CDR3 length: 13; D gene: TRBD1; J gene: TRBJ1-2; V gene: TRBV6-1; clone size: -; CDR3 DNA: TGTGCCAGCAGGGAACAGGGGGACTATGGCTACACCTTC; CDR3 protein: CASREQGDYGYTF
CDR3 length: 14; D gene: -; J gene: TRBJ1-5; V gene: TRBV2; clone size: -; CDR3 DNA: TGTGCCAGCAGTCAGGACAGCCGCAATCAGCCCCAGCATTTT; CDR3 protein: CASSQDSRNQPQHF
CDR3 length: 22; D gene: TRBD2; J gene: TRBJ2-1; V gene: TRBV18; clone size: -; CDR3 DNA: TGTGCCAGCTCATCGGAACTAATGACAGGGACGCCGGGACTAGCGATATACAATGAGCAGTTCTTC; CDR3 protein: CASSSELMTGTPGLAIYNEQFF
CDR3 length: 15; D gene: -; J gene: TRBJ1-1; V gene: TRBV23-1; clone size: few; CDR3 DNA: TGCGCCGGACGGGGGGGGATCTACATGAACACTGAAGCTTTCTTT; CDR3 protein: CAGRGGIYMNTEAFF
CDR3 length: 15; D gene: -; J gene: TRBJ1-4; V gene: TRBV7-2; clone size: -; CDR3 DNA: TGTGCCAGCAGCCGGAGATCAGCAACTAATGAAAAACTGTTTTTT; CDR3 protein: CASSRRSATNEKLFF
CDR3 length: 16; D gene: -; J gene: TRBJ1-6; V gene: TRBV4-1; clone size: once; CDR3 DNA: TGCGCCAGCAGCCAAGATCGGGACACTTTGGGCTCACCCCTCCACTTT; CDR3 protein: CASSQDRDTLGSPLHF
CDR3 length: 15; D gene: TRBD1; J gene: TRBJ1-4; V gene: TRBV13; clone size: -; CDR3 DNA: TGTGCCAGCAGCTCAAGGACAGGGGGAAGCGAAAAACTGTTTTTT; CDR3 protein: CASSSRTGGSEKLFF
CDR3 length: 15; D gene: TRBD2; J gene: TRBJ2-5; V gene: TRBV9; clone size: few; CDR3 DNA: TGTGCCAGCAGCTTCGGACTAGCGGGAGTGGAGACCCAGTACTTC; CDR3 protein: CASSFGLAGVETQYF
CDR3 length: 15; D gene: -; J gene: TRBJ2-1; V gene: TRBV28; clone size: -; CDR3 DNA: TGTGCCAGCACGAGGTCGGGTACGTCAAGCCATGAGCAGTTCTTC; CDR3 protein: CASTRSGTSSHEQFF
CDR3 length: 14; D gene: -; J gene: TRBJ1-5; V gene: TRBV2; clone size: -; CDR3 DNA: TGTGCCAGCAGTGAAGGGCAGGGAAGTCAGCCCCAGCATTTT; CDR3 protein: CASSEGQGSQPQHF
CDR3 length: 15; D gene: -; J gene: TRBJ2-2; V gene: TRBV19; clone size: few; CDR3 DNA: TGTGCCAGTAGTATCCGGCCCGAGGGCTCCGGGGAGCTGTTTTTT; CDR3 protein: CASSIRPEGSGELFF
CDR3 length: 14; D gene: -; J gene: TRBJ1-4; V gene: TRBV19; clone size: -; CDR3 DNA: TGTGCCAGTAGTCTGTTGGGCCGAAACGAAAAACTGTTTTTT; CDR3 protein: CASSLLGRNEKLFF
CDR3 length: 13; D gene: -; J gene: TRBJ1-2; V gene: TRBV6-1; clone size: -; CDR3 DNA: TGTGCCAGCAGACAGGGTTTTGGCTATGGCTACACCTTC; CDR3 protein: CASRQGFGYGYTF
CDR3 length: 14; D gene: -; J gene: TRBJ2-7; V gene: TRBV6-6; clone size: -; CDR3 DNA: TGTGCCAGCAGACAACAGGGCCCCTGGGACGAGCAGTACTTC; CDR3 protein: CASRQQGPWDEQYF
CDR3 length: 15; D gene: TRBD2; J gene: TRBJ2-1; V gene: TRBV2; clone size: -; CDR3 DNA: TGTGCCAGCAGCCCTAGCGGGACGCCTTACAATGAGCAGTTCTTC; CDR3 protein: CASSPSGTPYNEQFF
CDR3 length: 15; D gene: TRBD2; J gene: TRBJ2-5; V gene: TRBV28; clone size: -; CDR3 DNA: TGTGCCAGCAGTCGGCTAGCGGCTTCTCAAGAGACCCAGTACTTC; CDR3 protein: CASSRLAASQETQYF
CDR3 length: 15; D gene: TRBD1; J gene: TRBJ2-3; V gene: TRBV28; clone size: -; CDR3 DNA: TGTGCCAGCAGGCCGGGACAGGCTAGCACAGATACGCAGTATTTT; CDR3 protein: CASRPGQASTDTQYF
CDR3 length: 15; D gene: TRBD1; J gene: TRBJ1-2; V gene: TRBV6-5; clone size: -; CDR3 DNA: TGTGCCAGCAGTTACTCGGGACAGGGGCTTCGTGGCTACACCTTC; CDR3 protein: CASSYSGQGLRGYTF
CDR3 length: 15; D gene: TRBD2; J gene: TRBJ2-3; V gene: TRBV6-5; clone size: -; CDR3 DNA: TGTGCCAGCAAACTAGCGGGAGGGCTCACAGATACGCAGTATTTT; CDR3 protein: CASKLAGGLTDTQYF
CDR3 length: 16; D gene: TRBD1; J gene: TRBJ1-2; V gene: TRBV5-1; clone size: -; CDR3 DNA: TGCGCCAGCAGCTTGGCCCTGTCAGGGGGAGACTATGGCTACACCTTC; CDR3 protein: CASSLALSGGDYGYTF
CDR3 length: 15; D gene: TRBD1; J gene: TRBJ1-1; V gene: TRBV7-9; clone size: -; CDR3 DNA: TGTGCCAGCAGCTCTAGACAGGGCGGCAACACTGAAGCTTTCTTT; CDR3 protein: CASSSRQGGNTEAFF
CDR3 length: 12; D gene: TRBD2; J gene: TRBJ2-7; V gene: TRBV30; clone size: few; CDR3 DNA: TGTGCCTTTCAAGCGGGGCGATACGAGCAGTACTTC; CDR3 protein: CAFQAGRYEQYF
CDR3 length: 13; D gene: -; J gene: TRBJ2-5; V gene: TRBV19; clone size: -; CDR3 DNA: TGTGCCAGTAGTATTAGTAGAGGGGAGACCCAGTACTTC; CDR3 protein: CASSISRGETQYF
CDR3 length: 17; D gene: TRBD1; J gene: TRBJ1-6; V gene: TRBV2; clone size: -; CDR3 DNA: TGTGCCAGCAGTGGACAGGGGGCCCGGACCGATAATTCACCCCTCCACTTT; CDR3 protein: CASSGQGARTDNSPLHF
CDR3 length: 14; D gene: TRBD1; J gene: TRBJ1-4; V gene: TRBV6-1; clone size: few; CDR3 DNA: TGTGCCAGCTCCTCGGGACAGGTTGATGAAAAACTGTTTTTT; CDR3 protein: CASSSGQVDEKLFF
CDR3 length: 12; D gene: -; J gene: TRBJ2-7; V gene: TRBV10-1; clone size: -; CDR3 DNA: TGCGCCACCCAGAATCCAGGATACGAGCAGTACTTC; CDR3 protein: CATQNPGYEQYF
CDR3 length: 15; D gene: TRBD1; J gene: TRBJ1-5; V gene: TRBV6-5; clone size: -; CDR3 DNA: TGTGCCAGCAGCGTCGACAGGGCGGGCAATCAGCCCCAGCATTTT; CDR3 protein: CASSVDRAGNQPQHF
CDR3 length: 16; D gene: -; J gene: TRBJ2-1; V gene: TRBV4-2; clone size: few; CDR3 DNA: TGTGCCAGCAGCCTCCTCCGAACAGGCCCTTACAATGAGCAGTTCTTC; CDR3 protein: CASSLLRTGPYNEQFF
CDR3 length: 14; D gene: TRBD2; J gene: TRBJ2-4; V gene: TRBV28; clone size: -; CDR3 DNA: TGTGCCAGCAGTTTCGGGCTAGCGGGAAACATTCAGTACTTC; CDR3 protein: CASSFGLAGNIQYF
CDR3 length: 14; D gene: -; J gene: TRBJ1-1; V gene: TRBV6-5; clone size: -; CDR3 DNA: TGTGCCAGCAGTGGAGGGTACGGGTTCACTGAAGCTTTCTTT; CDR3 protein: CASSGGYGFTEAFF
CDR3 length: 15; D gene: TRBD1; J gene: TRBJ1-5; V gene: TRBV6-4; clone size: once; CDR3 DNA: TGTGCCAGCATTACGGACAGGGGAAACTGTCAGCCCCAGCATTTT; CDR3 protein: CASITDRGNCQPQHF
CDR3 length: 17; D gene: TRBD2; J gene: TRBJ2-1; V gene: TRBV5-1; clone size: -; CDR3 DNA: TGCGCCAGCAGCCAAGGACTAGCGGGGGGTCCCTACAATGAGCAGTTCTTC; CDR3 protein: CASSQGLAGGPYNEQFF
CDR3 length: 11; D gene: -; J gene: TRBJ2-1; V gene: TRBV28; clone size: -; CDR3 DNA: TGTGCCAGCGCAACTAGACTTAGGGCGGTCTTC; CDR3 protein: CASATRLRAVF
CDR3 length: 14; D gene: TRBD2; J gene: TRBJ2-7; V gene: TRBV18; clone size: -; CDR3 DNA: TGTGCCAGCTCACCAACGGGACTATCCTACGAGCAGTACTTC; CDR3 protein: CASSPTGLSYEQYF
CDR3 length: 14; D gene: -; J gene: TRBJ1-1; V gene: TRBV28; clone size: -; CDR3 DNA: TGTGCCAGCAGTTTTGTGGGCCTGAACACTGAAGCTTTCTTT; CDR3 protein: CASSFVGLNTEAFF
CDR3 length: 15; D gene: TRBD1; J gene: TRBJ1-6; V gene: TRBV30; clone size: -; CDR3 DNA: TGTGCCTGGAGAGAGACAGGGGGCAGAAATTCACCCCTCCACTTT; CDR3 protein: CAWRETGGRNSPLHF